The rows below give T cell receptor beta chains drawn from one sample of a study of blood T cell repertoires in COVID-19. Profiled with immunoSEQ multiplex PCR; TCRdb holds only in-frame clones, not every one. Here the sample spans a few hundred thousand clones, roughly 84% being singletons. Material for sequencing was peripheral blood. All receptors derive from an older woman who had recovered from COVID-19. The CDR3 runs from the conserved cysteine through the conserved F or W. Fields, in order: J gene, clone size, V gene, D gene, CDR3 DNA, CDR3 protein. The D gene is left open where the match is weak. Size is omitted from some rows. Given values are once, few, many or a class for expanded clones.

>TRBJ1-4|-|TRBV19|TRBD1
TGTGCCAGTAGTCCGCCTATGGGGACAGGGGATGAAAAACTGTTTTTT
CASSPPMGTGDEKLFF
>TRBJ1-5|-|TRBV18|TRBD1
TGTGCCAGCTCACCAGGGACAGGGCAAAGCAATCAGCCCCAGCATTTT
CASSPGTGQSNQPQHF
>TRBJ2-3|-|TRBV11-2|TRBD2
TGTGCCAGCAGCTTAGGGGCTAGCGGGGGGGCCGATACGCAGTATTTT
CASSLGASGGADTQYF
>TRBJ1-5|-|TRBV9|-
TGTGCCAGCAGCGTAGGGCCGAATCAGCCCCAGCATTTT
CASSVGPNQPQHF
>TRBJ2-7|-|TRBV7-2|TRBD2
TGTGCCAGCAGTGTTAGGACTAGCGGGGGGTCCTCCGAGCAGTACTTC
CASSVRTSGGSSEQYF
>TRBJ2-5|few|TRBV2|TRBD2
TGTGCCAGCACCCAAGGGCGGGGGGTTGGAGAGACCCAGTACTTC
CASTQGRGVGETQYF
>TRBJ1-1|-|TRBV12-3/TRBV12-4|TRBD1
TGTGCCAGCACCATAGGGGGGGACAGGGCGGCTTTCTTT
CASTIGGDRAAFF
>TRBJ2-5|-|TRBV3-1/TRBV3-2|TRBD2
TGTGCCAGCAGCCCCGACAGCGGGGGGTCCCAAGAGACCCAGTACTTC
CASSPDSGGSQETQYF
>TRBJ2-7|-|TRBV10-3|TRBD1
TGTGCCATCAGTGCGGGGGACAGGGATTCCTACGAGCAGTACTTC
CAISAGDRDSYEQYF
>TRBJ2-7|-|TRBV4-1|-
TGCGCCAGCAGCCAACAGGCCTTGACGCGAGAGCAGTACTTC
CASSQQALTREQYF
>TRBJ1-1|-|TRBV6-5|-
TGTGCCAGCACCCAAGAGGGTTTCACTGAAGCTTTCTTT
CASTQEGFTEAFF
>TRBJ1-2|few|TRBV4-1|TRBD1
TGCGCCAGCAGCCGAACCATAGCACAGGGGACTGGCTACACCTTC
CASSRTIAQGTGYTF
>TRBJ2-3|few|TRBV3-1/TRBV3-2|TRBD2
TGTGCCAGCAGCCAAGCTGGGACTAGCGGGCCCACGGCAGGGGATACGCAGTATTTT
CASSQAGTSGPTAGDTQYF
>TRBJ1-2|-|TRBV12-3/TRBV12-4|-
TGTGCCAGCTTTGAAGGCGGCGGCTACACCTTC
CASFEGGGYTF
>TRBJ2-2|-|TRBV7-8|TRBD2
TGTGCCAGCAGCCCCGGGGTAGCGGGCGAGTTTGACACCGGGGAGCTGTTTTTT
CASSPGVAGEFDTGELFF
>TRBJ1-2|-|TRBV19|TRBD1
TGTGCCAGTAGTTCCCGACAGGGCTCTAACTATGGCTACACCTTC
CASSSRQGSNYGYTF
>TRBJ2-4|once|TRBV6-2/TRBV6-3|-
TGTGCCAGCAGTTACGGGGGGTTTCAGTACTTC
CASSYGGFQYF
>TRBJ1-2|-|TRBV9|TRBD1
TGTGCCAGCAGCGTAGAGTCGGACAGGGGGCGCAGAAGAGATGGCTACACCTTC
CASSVESDRGRRRDGYTF
>TRBJ1-1|-|TRBV3-1/TRBV3-2|TRBD1
TGTGCCAGCAGCCAAGGAGGCGACAGGGTCGAAGCTTTCTTT
CASSQGGDRVEAFF
>TRBJ2-6|-|TRBV6-5|-
TGTGCCAGCAGTTCACAGGGCTCTGGGGCCAACGTCCTGACTTTC
CASSSQGSGANVLTF
>TRBJ2-3|-|TRBV7-7|TRBD2
TGTGCTAGCAGCCCGAGCGGGGGGTACACAGATACGCAGTATTTT
CASSPSGGYTDTQYF
>TRBJ2-7|-|TRBV6-2/TRBV6-3|TRBD2
TGTGCCAGCAGCCCCGGACTAGCGGGGGCCCACGAGCAGTACTTC
CASSPGLAGAHEQYF
>TRBJ2-1|-|TRBV4-2|TRBD2
TGTGCCAGCAGCCAAGATCCAGCTCGGGGGGTGGACTGGCAGTTCTTC
CASSQDPARGVDWQFF
>TRBJ2-3|-|TRBV7-3|-
TGTGCCAGCAGCTTATCCCTTACAGATACGCAGTATTTT
CASSLSLTDTQYF
>TRBJ1-2|-|TRBV2|-
TGTGCCAGCAGTGAGGTCCGGGGAGGAGATGGCTACACCTTC
CASSEVRGGDGYTF
>TRBJ1-2|-|TRBV19|-
TGTGCCACTAACGAAGGGAGGGCAGGGAACTATGGCTACACCTTC
CATNEGRAGNYGYTF
>TRBJ2-7|-|TRBV7-9|-
TGTGCCAGCAGCCCAGTTGCAGGGCCTAGGTACGAGCAGTACTTC
CASSPVAGPRYEQYF